The present entry profiles one TCR beta chain with its context. The PCR ran on 60 Vbeta and 13 Jbeta primers. Sequencing was performed with immunoSEQ multiplex PCR; in TCRdb, only in-frame clones are kept and a portion is missing. There are roughly 190,000 clones in the sample; about 83% occur only once, and 2.5% to 3% lies in the top ten. The data were obtained in a study of cytomegalovirus exposure and HLA in healthy donors. V lost 2 bases and J 6 bases, leaving 20 bases between the germline ends. The CDR3 is 16 amino acids. CDR1 SGHDT and CDR2 YYEEEE come from the germline V gene. The chain employs TRBV5-6 and TRBJ1-1, with D perhaps TRBD1 (6 bases). The sample comprised PBMCs. The origin of this receptor is a female donor in good health and CMV-seronegative. The CDR3 DNA is TGTGCCAGCAGCTTCCACCGAGGTTCAGGGGCCCCTGAAGCTTTCTTT. Its protein is CASSFHRGSGAPEAFF. Full variable domain (outside the CDR3, taken from reference TRBV5-6 and TRBJ1-1): DAGVTQSPTHLIKTRGQQVTLRCSPKSGHDTVSWYQQALGQGPQFIFQYYEEEERQRGNFPDRFSGHQFPNYSSELNVNALLLGDSALYLCASSFHRGSGAPEAFFGQGTRLTVV.